This entry features one TCR beta chain sequence. Libraries were prepared by immunoSEQ multiplex PCR; TCRdb keeps only in-frame clonotypes and omits some of them. The sample shows about 300,000 clones, 85% of them seen only once. Allocation to cohorts depended on clinical history reported by the participants. The length of the CDR3 is 15 residues. Germline CDR1 is MDHEN and CDR2 is SYDVKM. Trimming took 6 bases from V and 6 from J; bases not matched to a gene: 10. This specimen comes from a study of blood T cell repertoires in COVID-19. The clonotype comes from a woman aged 45 to 65 who had recovered from COVID-19. J is TRBJ2-3 and V is TRBV28; 9 bases map to TRBD2. The sequenced material came from PBMCs or T cells enriched from blood (not recorded which). CDR3 in amino acids: CASRYSGGRGDTQYF. CDR3 sequence (DNA): TGTGCCAGCAGATATAGCGGGGGCCGCGGGGATACGCAGTATTTT. The variable domain in full, completed from reference TRBV28 and TRBJ2-3, reads DVKVTQSSRYLVKRTGEKVFLECVQDMDHENMFWYRQDPGLGLRLIYFSYDVKMKEKGDIPEGYSVSREKKERFSLILESASTNQTSMYLCASRYSGGRGDTQYFGPGTRLTVL.